This T cell receptor (beta chain) was observed in a study of cytomegalovirus exposure and HLA in healthy donors. The V end lost 2 bases, the J end lost 2 bases, and 14 bases lay between the germline ends. This CDR3 contains 16 residues. Looked up from germline, CDR1 is SGHTS and CDR2 is YDEGEE. Overall study results and limits: According to the study, roughly 160 TCR beta chains were cytomegalovirus-associated.

PCR primers comprised 60 Vbeta and 13 Jbeta primers. This table comes from immunoSEQ multiplex PCR, and its TCRdb copy is limited to in-frame clones, with some not included. The table includes around 90,000 clones, over 55% detected once. Regarding this clone: The target antigen is unknown.

Sequencing used PBMCs. V usage is TRBV5-8 and J usage is TRBJ1-5; D possibly corresponds to TRBD1 (5 bases). The TCR sequence derives from a woman in her fifties or sixties in good health and CMV-seropositive. CDR3 nucleotides: TGTGCCAGCAGCTTCGATGGGCAGGGTCGCAATCAGCCCCAGCATTTT. The encoded protein is CASSFDGQGRNQPQHF.